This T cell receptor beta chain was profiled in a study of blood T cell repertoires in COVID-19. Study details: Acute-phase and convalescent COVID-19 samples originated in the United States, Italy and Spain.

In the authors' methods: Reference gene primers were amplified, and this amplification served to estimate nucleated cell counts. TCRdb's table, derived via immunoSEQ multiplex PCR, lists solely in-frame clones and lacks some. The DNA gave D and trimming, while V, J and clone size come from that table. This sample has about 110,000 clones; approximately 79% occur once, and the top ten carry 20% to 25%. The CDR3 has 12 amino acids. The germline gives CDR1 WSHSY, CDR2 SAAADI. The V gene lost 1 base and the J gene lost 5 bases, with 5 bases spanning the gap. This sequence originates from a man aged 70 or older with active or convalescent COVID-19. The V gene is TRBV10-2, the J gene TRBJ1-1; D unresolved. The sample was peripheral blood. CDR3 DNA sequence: TGCGCCAGCAGTGAGTTCCCTACTGAAGCTTTCTTT. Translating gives CASSEFPTEAFF.